These T cell receptor beta chains were read from a single sample in a study of STAT5B mutations in CD4+ large granular lymphocyte leukemia. This table comes from immunoSEQ multiplex PCR, and its TCRdb copy is limited to in-frame clones, with some not included. The sample contains approximately 35,000 clones, 65% to 80% of which appear only once. Sequenced material: CD4+ T cells from blood buffy coats. These TCRs come from a human donor in good health. Both conserved end residues are trimmed from each CDR3.

CDR3 protein	CDR3 length	J gene	V gene
ASSEMTGYGYT	11	TRBJ1-2	TRBV6-1
ASSGQGLGTEAF	12	TRBJ1-1	TRBV6-1
AWGTGGLDTEAF	12	TRBJ1-1	TRBV30
ASSAQGGAYEQY	12	TRBJ2-7	TRBV5-1
AWSDEKLF	8	TRBJ1-4	TRBV30
ASSLSRLNTGELF	13	TRBJ2-2	TRBV7-9
ASRGQGGAGELF	12	TRBJ2-2	TRBV5-1
ASSLGTSGGIGTDTQY	16	TRBJ2-3	TRBV11-1
ACAPEQF	7	TRBJ2-1	TRBV30
ASSWRTLKIPAGTDTQY	17	TRBJ2-3	TRBV13
ASTLQGGISYEQY	13	.	TRBV5-8
ASSSGQGRRDTQY	13	TRBJ2-3	TRBV6-5
ASSYGQGDTEAF	12	TRBJ1-1	TRBV6-6
ASSSAGTSPDEQF	13	TRBJ2-1	TRBV19
ASTRQPNEQF	10	TRBJ2-1	TRBV25-1
ASSVAEETQY	10	TRBJ2-5	TRBV2
ASRLGDRESPLH	12	TRBJ1-6	TRBV5-1
ASSPLINQPQH	11	TRBJ1-5	TRBV18
ASSSGQGQGQPQH	13	TRBJ1-5	TRBV5-1
ASSSDGLAGTVQF	13	TRBJ2-1	TRBV5-4
ASSPTGDPNYGYT	13	TRBJ1-2	TRBV5-4
ASSIVPGPGAEAF	13	TRBJ1-1	TRBV19
ASSLGQLPGNTIY	13	TRBJ1-3	TRBV7-9
ASSPILTDTQY	11	TRBJ2-3	TRBV16
ASSPVLDEQY	10	TRBJ2-7	TRBV10-2
ASSVEVAAGELF	12	TRBJ2-2	TRBV6-1
ASGDGGYEQY	10	TRBJ2-7	TRBV7-9
ASSLGTGKREQY	12	TRBJ2-7	TRBV7-9
ASSVGYGYT	9	TRBJ1-2	TRBV28
ASSSRYSYEQY	11	TRBJ2-7	TRBV11-2
ASSTRRTSGVGNEQF	15	TRBJ2-1	TRBV19